This is a list of T cell receptor beta chains from one sample in a study of T cells in Graves' hyperthyroidism and ophthalmopathy. TCRdb re-called the multiplex PCR reads with MiXCR, one entry per CDR3 protein. The table includes under 450,000 distinct CDR3 sequences, 15% to 19% detected once. The sequencing input was blood. These receptors all stem from a woman between 18 and 29 years old with Graves' hyperthyroidism. Each CDR3 is given with its conserved first and last residue. The D gene is left open where the match is weak. For some rows the clone size is stated as once, few or many, or as a class when expanded; others skip it.

size	V	D	J	DNA	CDR3
many	TRBV12-3/TRBV12-4	.	TRBJ2-3	TGTGCCAGCAAAACCGGGACGAGCACAGATACGCAGTATTTT	CASKTGTSTDTQYF
many	TRBV5-1	.	TRBJ1-6	TGCGCCAGCAGCTTGTTGGCCGCCCAGGATGGTTCACCCCTCCACTTT	CASSLLAAQDGSPLHF
.	TRBV7-8	.	TRBJ1-2	TGTGCCAGCAGCTTAGACGACTATGGCTACACCTTC	CASSLDDYGYTF
many	TRBV20-1	.	TRBJ1-4	TGCAGTGCTAGAGTCTATGAAAAACTGTTTTTT	CSARVYEKLFF
.	TRBV12-3/TRBV12-4	.	TRBJ1-6	TGTGCCAGCAGTTTGGGGCGCTCCTATAATTCACCCCTCCACTTT	CASSLGRSYNSPLHF
many	TRBV7-2	TRBD2	TRBJ2-7	TGTGCCAGCAGCTTGAGCTCGGCGGGGGGCCCCTACGAGCAGTACTTC	CASSLSSAGGPYEQYF
.	TRBV7-9	TRBD1	TRBJ1-2	TGTGCCAGCAGCTTAGATCAGGGGGCGAGGGATGGCTACACCTTC	CASSLDQGARDGYTF
few	TRBV11-3	.	TRBJ2-7	TGTGCCAGCAGCTTTAGAGAGCCCCCAGGGGACGACTACGAGCAGTACTTC	CASSFREPPGDDYEQYF
.	TRBV5-1	.	TRBJ2-1	TGCGCCAGCAGCTTGGACAGGTGGGGTTACAATGAGCAGTTCTTC	CASSLDRWGYNEQFF
.	TRBV2	TRBD1	TRBJ1-2	TGTGCCAGCAGTACGGGACAGGATGGCTACACCTTC	CASSTGQDGYTF
few	TRBV3-1	.	TRBJ2-7	TGTGCCAGCAGCCAAGATTTGGGGGAGCAGTACTTC	CASSQDLGEQYF
many	TRBV4-1	TRBD1	TRBJ2-7	TGCGCCAGCAGCCGAGGGACAGACGAGCAGTACTTC	CASSRGTDEQYF
few	TRBV10-3	.	TRBJ2-7	TGTGCCATCAGTGAGTCGGGCAGCCACGAGCAGTACTTC	CAISESGSHEQYF
many	TRBV5-8	TRBD1	TRBJ1-6	TGTGCCAGCAGCTACCGGACAGGGCAGAATTCACCCCTCCACTTT	CASSYRTGQNSPLHF
many	TRBV7-8	.	TRBJ2-5	TGTGCCAGCAGTTGGAGGCAGATGGAGACCCAGTACTTC	CASSWRQMETQYF
many	TRBV6-1	.	TRBJ1-5	TGTGCCAGCAGTCACCTGAGACAGCCCCAGCATTTT	CASSHLRQPQHF
.	TRBV18	.	TRBJ1-1	TGTGCCAGCTCTCCTAACAGGGACACTGAAGCTTTCTTT	CASSPNRDTEAFF
many	TRBV6-1	.	TRBJ1-1	TGTGCCAGCAGCGGGGGACGTTCTGAAGCTTTCTTT	CASSGGRSEAFF
many	TRBV12-3/TRBV12-4	.	TRBJ1-6	TGTGCCAGCAGTTTGGGGCAGGGAGGGGGAAATTCACCCCTCCACTTT	CASSLGQGGGNSPLHF
many	TRBV20-1	TRBD2	TRBJ2-3	TGCAGTGCTAGAGCCGCGGGGGGGCTCGAAGGTACGCAGTATTTT	CSARAAGGLEGTQYF
few	TRBV5-6	TRBD1	TRBJ1-2	TGTGCCAGCAGCTTGGCCGGGGCAGGGGGCGAATTCTATGGCTACACCTTC	CASSLAGAGGEFYGYTF
many	TRBV10-3	TRBD2	TRBJ2-2	TGTGCCATCAGTCGGACTAGCGGGAGCTCCGGGGAGCTGTTTTTT	CAISRTSGSSGELFF
many	TRBV11-2	.	TRBJ2-7	TGTGCCAGCAGCTTAGACAGTCCCTCCTACGAGCAGTACTTC	CASSLDSPSYEQYF
.	TRBV20-1	.	TRBJ1-2	TGCAGTGCTATCGGACCCTATGGCTACACCTTC	CSAIGPYGYTF
.	TRBV30	.	TRBJ1-2	TGTGCCTGGAGGGGGGACGGGCGGGGTGGCTACACCTTC	CAWRGDGRGGYTF
many	TRBV18	TRBD2	TRBJ2-1	TGTGCCAGCTCACCAATGGCGGGAGTACCGGATGAGCAGTTCTTC	CASSPMAGVPDEQFF
.	TRBV7-9	TRBD1	TRBJ2-1	TGTGCCAGCAGCTTACCCGGGACAGGGGAGTTCTTC	CASSLPGTGEFF
.	TRBV19	TRBD1	TRBJ1-4	TGTGCCAGTAGACGGACAGGGATTACAACTAATGAAAAACTGTTTTTT	CASRRTGITTNEKLFF
.	TRBV12-5	TRBD2	TRBJ2-1	TGTGCTAGTGGTTTGGGCGGGAGCTCCTACAATGAGCAGTTCTTC	CASGLGGSSYNEQFF
many	TRBV15	.	TRBJ2-2	TGTGCCACCAGCAGAGATCCCAGGGGATCTGGGGAGCTGTTTTTT	CATSRDPRGSGELFF
.	TRBV12-3/TRBV12-4	.	TRBJ1-3	TGTGCCAGTAGGGCGTATGGAAACACCATATATTTT	CASRAYGNTIYF
.	TRBV18	TRBD2	TRBJ2-3	TGTGCCAGCTCACCAATAGGGACTAGCGGGACAGATGCGCAGTATTTT	CASSPIGTSGTDAQYF
many	TRBV11-3	.	TRBJ2-1	TGTGCCAGCAGCCCGTCCCCTTGGGATGAGCAGTTCTTC	CASSPSPWDEQFF
few	TRBV7-8	.	TRBJ2-5	TGTGCCACCTCGCGGGTGGGGGACCAAGAGACCCAGTACTTC	CATSRVGDQETQYF
once	TRBV11-1	.	TRBJ1-4	TGTGCCAGCAGCCCGAGGGCAGGCGGGTACGAAAAACTGTTTTTT	CASSPRAGGYEKLFF
.	TRBV19	TRBD1	TRBJ2-7	TGTGCCAGTACTTTCAAAACAGGGGGCGCTACCACCTACGAGCAGTACTTC	CASTFKTGGATTYEQYF
many	TRBV20-1	.	TRBJ2-5	TGCAGTGCTGCCCGACTGGGGGCTGGGGAGACCCAGTACTTC	CSAARLGAGETQYF
many	TRBV6-8	.	TRBJ1-2	TGTGCCAGCAGTTACGTTCGCAGGGCAGGGGGCTACACCTTC	CASSYVRRAGGYTF
many	TRBV15	TRBD2	TRBJ2-7	TGTGCCACCAGCAGAGGGGATAGCGGGCTATCCTACGAGCAGTACTTC	CATSRGDSGLSYEQYF
many	TRBV15	.	TRBJ2-5	TGTGCCACCAGCACACTAGGGGATTTAGAGACCCAGTACTTC	CATSTLGDLETQYF
many	TRBV5-1	.	TRBJ2-5	TGCGCCAGCTCGAACTCAGGGGAAGAGACCCAGTACTTC	CASSNSGEETQYF
.	TRBV7-6	.	TRBJ2-7	TGTGCCAGCTCGGGACTAGGGGGCCACGAGCAGTACTTC	CASSGLGGHEQYF